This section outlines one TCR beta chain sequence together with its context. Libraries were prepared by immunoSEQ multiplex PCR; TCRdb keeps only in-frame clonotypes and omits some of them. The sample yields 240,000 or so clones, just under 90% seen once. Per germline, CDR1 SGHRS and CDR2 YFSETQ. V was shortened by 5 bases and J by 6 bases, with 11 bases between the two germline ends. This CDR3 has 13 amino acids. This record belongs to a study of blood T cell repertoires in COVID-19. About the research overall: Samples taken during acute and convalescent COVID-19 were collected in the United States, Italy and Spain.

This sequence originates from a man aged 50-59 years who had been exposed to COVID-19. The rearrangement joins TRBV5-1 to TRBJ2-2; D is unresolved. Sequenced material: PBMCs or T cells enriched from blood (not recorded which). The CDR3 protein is CASSPLGAGELFF. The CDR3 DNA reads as TGCGCCAGCAGTCCTCTGGGCGCCGGGGAGCTGTTTTTT. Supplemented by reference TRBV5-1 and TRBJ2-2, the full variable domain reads KAGVTQTPRYLIKTRGQQVTLSCSPISGHRSVSWYQQTPGQGLQFLFEYFSETQRNKGNFPGRFSGRQFSNSRSEMNVSTLELGDSALYLCASSPLGAGELFFGEGSRLTVL.